The 16 T cell receptor beta chains below were found in one sample sequenced in a study of blood T cell repertoires in COVID-19. Libraries were prepared by immunoSEQ multiplex PCR; TCRdb keeps only in-frame clonotypes and omits some of them. This table holds roughly 180,000 clones, 82% found once. The sample was PBMCs or T cells enriched from blood (not recorded which). The receptors were sampled from a man between 60 and 75 years old who had recovered from COVID-19.

The chain combines TRBV9 with TRBJ2-7; the D is unclear. This CDR3 contains 14 residues. The ends were cut back, 4 bases at V and 3 bases at J, with 14 bases in the middle. Per germline, CDR1 SGDLS and CDR2 YYNGEE. CDR3 nucleotide sequence: TGTGCCAGCAGCCAAACGGGTCAAAACTACGAGCAGTACTTC. Protein: CASSQTGQNYEQYF.

The chain joins TRBV11-2 to TRBJ1-2; no clear D. Germline CDR1 is SGHAT and CDR2 is FQNNGV. This CDR3 is 12 amino acids long. Between the trimmed V and J ends, which lost 1 base and 4 bases, there was a span of 4 bases. CDR3 protein: CASSLGSYGYTF. The CDR3 DNA sequence: TGTGCCAGCAGCTTAGGGAGCTATGGCTACACCTTC.

The genes are TRBV19 and TRBJ1-1; weak D call: TRBD1 (6 bases). CDR1 and CDR2 from the germline V gene are LNHDA and SQIVND (reference sequence). This CDR3 is built from 13 residues. V was cut by 9 bases and J by 3 bases, with 14 bases left in between. Written as DNA, the CDR3 is TGTGCCAGCCGACAGGACACGGACACTGAAGCTTTCTTT. This gives the protein CASRQDTDTEAFF.

The chain is built from TRBV11-2 and TRBJ2-3, with 10 nucleotides matching TRBD1. CDR1 is SGHAT and CDR2 is FQNNGV in the germline V gene. The CDR3 is 18 amino acids. V dropped 0 bases and J dropped 4; count of bases not matched to a gene: 10. CDR3 DNA sequence: TGTGCCAGCAGCTTAGACCGACAAGACAGGGGGCTAGCAGATACGCAGTATTTT. Translated, it gives CASSLDRQDRGLADTQYF.

V and J are TRBV24-1 and TRBJ2-1, with 14 positions matching TRBD2. CDR1 and CDR2 from the germline V gene are KGHDR and SFDVKD. V gave up 3 bases and J gave up 6 bases; unmatched junction bases: 15. The CDR3 totals 20 residues. CDR3 residues: CATSDATGTSGSSLRNEQFF. CDR3 in DNA: TGTGCCACCAGTGATGCGACCGGGACTAGCGGGAGTTCGTTGCGCAATGAGCAGTTCTTC.

The CDR3 region is CAISEGGNTGELFF. CDR3 DNA: TGTGCCATCAGTGAAGGAGGAAACACCGGGGAGCTGTTTTTT. This rearrangement joins TRBV10-3 to TRBJ2-2; possible D gene TRBD2, 5 bases. The CDR3 has 14 amino acids. Germline lookup yields CDR1 ENHRY and CDR2 SYGVKD. Trimming took off 3 bases at V and 2 bases at J, with 7 bases between the two ends.

The chain carries TRBV19 and TRBJ1-1; D remains unclear. The CDR3 spans 14 residues. Germline-derived CDR1 and CDR2 are LNHDA and SQIVND (reference sequence). V dropped 8 bases and J dropped 0 bases, with 13 bases sitting between them. The CDR3 reads CASVRGRMNTEAFF. CDR3 nucleotide sequence: TGTGCCAGTGTACGCGGGAGAATGAACACTGAAGCTTTCTTT. The whole variable domain, filled in from reference TRBV19 and TRBJ1-1, reads DGGITQSPKYLFRKEGQNVTLSCEQNLNHDAMYWYRQDPGQGLRLIYYSQIVNDFQKGDIAEGYSVSREKKESFPLTVTSAQKNPTAFYLCASVRGRMNTEAFFGQGTRLTVV.

V is TRBV7-9 and J is TRBJ1-4; TRBD1 might be the D (5 bases). CDR1 SEHNR and CDR2 FQNEAQ come from the germline V gene (reference sequence). The CDR3 contains 16 residues. Trimming removed 5 bases from V and 0 bases from J, with 13 bases in between. CDR3: CASSPGHAATNEKLFF. The CDR3 DNA reads TGTGCCAGCAGCCCCGGACATGCGGCAACTAATGAAAAACTGTTTTTT.

V usage is TRBV3-1 (or the pseudogene TRBV3-2) and J usage is TRBJ2-1, with 9 positions matching TRBD2. The germline V gene has CDR1 LGHDT and CDR2 YNNKEL (reference sequence). The CDR3 runs to 15 residues. Trimming cost V 4 bases and J 7 bases; bases outside gene matches: 8. CDR3 loop: CASSPGLAGRNEQFF. CDR3 DNA: TGTGCCAGCAGCCCGGGACTAGCCGGTCGTAATGAGCAGTTCTTC.

This rearrangement joins TRBV7-2 to TRBJ2-7; a weak D match, TRBD2 (6 bases). CDR3 size: 14 residues. With 1 base removed from V and 5 bases from J, the gap between germline ends came to 12 bases. Germline CDR1 reads SGHTA; CDR2 reads FQGNSA. The DNA for the CDR3 is TGTGCCAGCAGCTTAGTGGGCGGGACGGACGAGCAGTACTTC. Translation gives CASSLVGGTDEQYF.

V and J are TRBV7-3 and TRBJ2-5, with 7 bases fitting TRBD2. This CDR3 spans 18 amino acids. Germline V gene data show CDR1 as SGHTA and CDR2 as FQGTGA. The junction had 19 bases not matched to a gene; V was cut back by 5 bases and J by 4 bases. CDR3 residues: CASSPNVGGGGIGETQYF. The CDR3 DNA sequence: TGTGCCAGCAGCCCTAATGTGGGCGGGGGAGGTATTGGAGAGACCCAGTACTTC.

The chain recombines TRBV5-4 with TRBJ1-5; maybe TRBD1 (6 bases). This CDR3 is built from 13 residues. The germline gives CDR1 SGHNT, CDR2 YYREEE (reference sequence). V lost 4 bases and J 7 bases, leaving 12 bases between the germline ends. The CDR3 loop reads CASSPGEGQPQHF. CDR3 sequence (DNA): TGTGCCAGCAGCCCAGGGGAGGGCCAGCCCCAGCATTTT.

The chain joins TRBV19 to TRBJ2-1; perhaps TRBD1 as D (5 bases). The V gene's germline CDR1 is LNHDA and CDR2 SQIVND (reference sequence). V was trimmed by 10 bases and J by 6 bases, leaving 16 bases between them. CDR3 length equals 13 residues. The CDR3 DNA follows: TGTGCCACCGGCAGGGATTTCGGCAATGAGCAGTTCTTC. This encodes CATGRDFGNEQFF.

This chain connects TRBV20-1 to TRBJ2-1; TRBD2 aligns across 7 bases. Trimming cost V 3 bases and J 2 bases; bases outside gene matches: 10. The CDR3 has 16 amino acids. Germline V CDR1 and CDR2: DFQATT, SNEGSKA (reference sequence). This chain's CDR3 is CSASNWPSGTYNEQFF. The CDR3, as DNA: TGCAGTGCTAGTAATTGGCCTAGCGGTACCTACAATGAGCAGTTCTTC.

This clone was recorded a few times. V is TRBV7-3 and J is TRBJ2-2; 10 nucleotides align to TRBD1. This CDR3 region has 14 residues. V trimming: 5 bases; J trimming: 5 bases; junction bases outside the gene matches: 2. Germline V lookup: CDR1 SGHTA, CDR2 FQGTGA. CDR3 sequence: CASSRTGGTGELFF. The DNA of the CDR3 is TGTGCCAGCAGCCGGACAGGGGGGACCGGGGAGCTGTTTTTT.

As concerns this clone: Germline and junction disagree at one end, which may indicate a read error. The J gene is TRBJ2-1, the V gene TRBV7-7, with 11 bases that match TRBD2. The CDR3 is made up of 18 amino acids. Germline loops: CDR1 SSHAT, CDR2 FNYEAQ (reference sequence). The CDR3 sequence: CASSLATSGSSSYNEQFF. The DNA for the CDR3 is TGTGCTAGCAGCTTAGCTACTAGCGGGAGTTCCTCCTACAATGAGCAGTTCTTC.